This section outlines one T cell receptor (beta chain) sequence together with its context. Antigen specificity is unknown. With 6 bases clipped from V and 8 bases from J, the junction kept 9 bases outside the gene matches. The CDR3 contains 14 residues. Germline loops: CDR1 LNHDA, CDR2 SQIVND (reference sequence). This record belongs to a study of cytomegalovirus exposure and HLA in healthy donors. Study-wide points: Roughly uniform depth of sequencing across donors was assumed in presence/absence analyses.

The PCR ran on 60 Vbeta and 13 Jbeta primers. This table comes from immunoSEQ multiplex PCR, and its TCRdb copy is limited to in-frame clones, with some not included. Of some 170,000 clones listed, approximately 72% were seen once; the top ten hold under 2.5%. J is TRBJ2-1 and V is TRBV19; 8 bases align to TRBD1. The sequence derives from a human donor in good health. The specimen was PBMCs. CDR3 DNA: TGTGCCAGTAGCGGGGACAGGCCGTGGGATGAGCAGTTCTTC. Residues: CASSGDRPWDEQFF. The variable domain in full, with the rest retrieved from reference TRBV19 and TRBJ2-1, is DGGITQSPKYLFRKEGQNVTLSCEQNLNHDAMYWYRQDPGQGLRLIYYSQIVNDFQKGDIAEGYSVSREKKESFPLTVTSAQKNPTAFYLCASSGDRPWDEQFFGPGTRLTVL.